A selection of T cell receptor beta chains follows, all from one sample in a study of naive and memory T cell subsets. TCRdb itself ran the UMI-ligation and nested PCR reads through MiXCR, one entry per CDR3 protein. The profile shows 95,000 to 150,000 distinct CDR3 sequences, just over 35% of them singletons. The sequencing sample was made of central memory CD4+ T cells from blood. The origin of the receptors is a human donor in good health. Both conserved end residues are part of each CDR3. The order of the fields is V gene, clone size, J gene, D gene, CDR3 protein, CDR3 DNA. A D gene is named only where the DNA matches it firmly. Clone size is not always given. Where it is, it says once, few, many or a class for expanded clones.

TRBV2	few	TRBJ1-1	-	CASSEFSRVNTEAFF	TGTGCCAGCAGTGAATTTAGCAGGGTGAACACTGAAGCTTTCTTT
TRBV20-1	many	TRBJ2-3	TRBD2	CSARIGGRLEAQYF	TGCAGTGCTAGGATAGGCGGGAGACTAGAGGCGCAGTATTTT
TRBV4-2	-	TRBJ2-3	-	CASSQAHSSTDTQYF	TGTGCCAGCAGCCAAGCTCACTCTAGCACAGATACGCAGTATTTT
TRBV6-6	few	TRBJ1-5	-	CASSYVVSGVGQPQHF	TGTGCCAGCAGTTACGTCGTCTCAGGGGTCGGTCAGCCCCAGCATTTT
TRBV18	many	TRBJ1-1	-	CASSPLNQVQVLHQNTEAFF	TGTGCCAGCTCACCATTGAATCAGGTACAGGTCCTCCACCAGAACACTGAAGCTTTCTTT
TRBV14	-	TRBJ1-1	-	CASSQFGNTEAFF	TGTGCCAGCAGCCAATTTGGGAACACTGAAGCTTTCTTT
TRBV20-1	few	TRBJ2-7	TRBD2	CSARDMREGRLGEQYF	TGCAGTGCTAGAGATATGAGGGAGGGCCGGTTGGGAGAGCAGTACTTC
TRBV4-3	few	TRBJ2-2	-	CASSLRDKNTGELFF	TGCGCCAGCAGCCTGCGGGACAAGAACACCGGGGAGCTGTTTTTT
TRBV7-3	-	TRBJ1-5	-	CASSSSGGNQPQHF	TGTGCCAGCAGCTCAAGTGGGGGCAATCAGCCCCAGCATTTT
TRBV28	few	TRBJ2-5	TRBD1	CASRGRQGPETQYF	TGTGCCAGCAGGGGGAGACAGGGGCCGGAGACCCAGTACTTC
TRBV5-1	-	TRBJ1-6	-	CASSPLMGDDNSPLHF	TGCGCCAGCAGCCCCTTAATGGGGGATGATAATTCACCCCTCCACTTT
TRBV7-3	-	TRBJ2-2	-	CASSLRGLNTGELFF	TGTGCCAGCAGCTTAAGGGGGCTTAACACCGGGGAGCTGTTTTTT
TRBV3-1	-	TRBJ1-4	-	CTSSQPPGRSNEKLFF	TGTACCAGCAGCCAGCCCCCCGGGCGGTCTAATGAAAAACTGTTTTTT
TRBV20-1	-	TRBJ2-7	TRBD1	CSVIGQGFSYEQYF	TGCAGTGTTATCGGACAGGGGTTCTCCTACGAGCAGTACTTC
TRBV15	many	TRBJ2-1	TRBD2	CATSTSGLYNEQFF	TGTGCCACCAGCACTAGCGGACTCTACAATGAGCAGTTCTTC
TRBV4-3	-	TRBJ1-5	-	CASSQDGAGLGPQHF	TGCGCCAGCAGCCAAGATGGGGCAGGGCTAGGACCCCAGCATTTT
TRBV5-1	few	TRBJ2-4	TRBD1	CASSLDGGQGLNIQYF	TGCGCCAGCAGCTTGGATGGGGGACAGGGGCTAAACATTCAGTACTTC
TRBV28	-	TRBJ1-2	-	CASSLLHPSIWGYTF	TGTGCCAGCAGTTTACTCCACCCCAGTATTTGGGGCTACACCTTC
TRBV19	few	TRBJ2-5	TRBD2	CASSSRLAGVETQYF	TGTGCCAGTAGTTCAAGACTAGCGGGAGTGGAGACCCAGTACTTC
TRBV18	-	TRBJ2-5	-	CASSPGLGQETQYF	TGTGCCAGCTCACCCGGGCTCGGACAAGAGACCCAGTACTTC
TRBV5-1	-	TRBJ1-6	-	CASSLGSPGNSPLHF	TGCGCCAGCAGCTTGGGGTCGCCCGGGAATTCACCCCTCCACTTT
TRBV5-5	-	TRBJ2-5	-	CASSFLGVSETQYF	TGTGCCAGCAGCTTTCTGGGGGTTTCAGAGACCCAGTACTTC
TRBV7-9	-	TRBJ2-5	-	CASSLGLVQETQYF	TGTGCCAGCAGCTTAGGGCTAGTCCAAGAGACCCAGTACTTC
TRBV12-3/TRBV12-4	-	TRBJ2-1	-	CASRETSYNEQFF	TGTGCCAGCAGGGAGACGAGCTACAATGAGCAGTTCTTC
TRBV20-1	-	TRBJ2-5	TRBD2	CSAPIPGGESKQETQYF	TGCAGTGCACCTATACCGGGGGGGGAGAGCAAACAAGAGACCCAGTACTTC
TRBV5-5	few	TRBJ1-4	TRBD1	CASSSTGGRGANEKLFF	TGTGCCAGCAGCTCCACAGGGGGGAGAGGAGCTAATGAAAAACTGTTTTTT
TRBV18	few	TRBJ2-7	-	CASSPWFAGEYHEQYF	TGTGCCAGCTCACCATGGTTCGCAGGGGAGTATCACGAGCAGTACTTC
TRBV20-1	-	TRBJ2-1	-	CSAWKINEQFF	TGCAGTGCTTGGAAAATCAATGAGCAGTTCTTC
TRBV14	-	TRBJ1-1	TRBD1	CASSRWTGGKGSIEAFF	TGTGCCAGCAGCCGATGGACAGGGGGCAAAGGATCAATTGAAGCTTTCTTT
TRBV2	-	TRBJ1-5	TRBD1	CASSIRQGLFQPQHF	TGTGCCAGCAGTATTAGACAGGGTCTGTTTCAGCCCCAGCATTTT
TRBV6-6	-	TRBJ1-5	-	CASRGAGSNQPQHF	TGTGCCAGCAGGGGGGCGGGGAGCAATCAGCCCCAGCATTTT
TRBV6-1	-	TRBJ2-5	-	CASSAEGARAQYF	TGTGCCAGCAGTGCTGAGGGCGCAAGGGCCCAGTACTTC
TRBV29-1	-	TRBJ2-1	-	CSVEYLTSSSYNEQFF	TGCAGCGTTGAATACCTAACTAGCAGCTCCTACAATGAGCAGTTCTTC
TRBV29-1	-	TRBJ2-7	TRBD1	CSVANLQGAYEQYF	TGCAGCGTTGCGAATTTGCAGGGGGCGTACGAGCAGTACTTC
TRBV28	-	TRBJ2-6	-	CASSLPGGANVLTF	TGTGCCAGCAGTTTACCGGGCGGGGCCAACGTCCTGACTTTC
TRBV5-8	-	TRBJ1-6	TRBD1	CASSSKTGAHNSPLHF	TGTGCCAGCAGCTCGAAAACAGGGGCCCATAATTCACCCCTCCACTTT